These 10 T cell receptor beta chains were sequenced from one sample in a study of cytomegalovirus exposure and HLA in healthy donors. Sequencing was performed with immunoSEQ multiplex PCR; in TCRdb, only in-frame clones are kept and a portion is missing. The data contain approximately 160,000 clones, 91% of them singletons. Sequencing was done on a sample of PBMCs. The receptors were sampled from a woman aged 18-29 years in good health and CMV-seropositive.

This clone was counted a single time. This sequence joins TRBV7-9 and TRBJ2-5, with TRBD2 matching over 10 bases. This CDR3 spans 15 amino acids. The V gene end was trimmed by 4 bases and the J gene end by 5 bases; junction bases not matched to a gene: 7. Germline V lookup: CDR1 SEHNR, CDR2 FQNEAQ (reference sequence). The CDR3: CASSSLAGRGETQYF. The DNA for the CDR3 is TGTGCCAGCAGCTCACTAGCGGGGAGGGGGGAGACCCAGTACTTC. Full variable domain (remainder filled in from reference TRBV7-9 and TRBJ2-5): DTGVSQNPRHKITKRGQNVTFRCDPISEHNRLYWYRQTLGQGPEFLTYFQNEAQLEKSRLLSDRFSAERPKGSFSTLEIQRTEQGDSAMYLCASSSLAGRGETQYFGPGTRLLVL.

This chain links TRBV2 with TRBJ1-5; tentative D call: TRBD1 (6 bases). This CDR3 contains 15 residues. Germline CDR1 and CDR2: SNHLY and FYNNEI. The germline V and J ends were trimmed by 7 bases and 2 bases, with 15 bases remaining between them. The CDR3 nucleotides read TGTGCCAGCAACACACAGGGAAGTCGCAATCAGCCCCAGCATTTT. Its translation is CASNTQGSRNQPQHF.

The genes are TRBV18 and TRBJ2-7; 8 nucleotides match TRBD1. Germline-derived CDR1 and CDR2 are KGHSH and LQKENI. With V trimmed by 6 bases and J by 9 bases, 19 bases remained unmatched. This CDR3 spans 16 amino acids. This chain's CDR3 is CASSRDVPGQVNLQYF. In DNA, the CDR3 is TGTGCCAGCTCTCGCGACGTCCCGGGACAGGTTAATTTGCAGTACTTC.

This clone appeared a single time. The chain is built from TRBV9 and TRBJ2-7; TRBD1 agrees at 9 bases. The V gene's germline CDR1 is SGDLS and CDR2 YYNGEE. Trimming cost V 0 bases and J 13 bases; bases outside gene matches: 8. The CDR3 runs to 13 residues. The CDR3 loop reads CASSVGVGDRAYF. CDR3 bases: TGTGCCAGCAGCGTAGGAGTGGGGGACAGGGCCTACTTC. Full variable domain (missing parts from reference TRBV9 and TRBJ2-7): DSGVTQTPKHLITATGQRVTLRCSPRSGDLSVYWYQQSLDQGLQFLIQYYNGEERAKGNILERFSAQQFPDLHSELNLSSLELGDSALYFCASSVGVGDRAYFGPGTRLTVT.

V usage is TRBV30 and J usage is TRBJ1-5, with 7 bases lining up with TRBD1. After removal of 2 bases from V and 5 bases from J, the junction contained 6 bases not matched to a gene. This CDR3 spans 14 amino acids. Germline V gene lookup returns CDR1 GTSNPN and CDR2 SVGIG (reference sequence). DNA of the CDR3: TGTGCCTGGAGTCCGGGACAGACTTATCAGCCCCAGCATTTT. Translation: CAWSPGQTYQPQHF.

This chain connects TRBV5-1 to TRBJ2-1; 7 nucleotides align to TRBD2. The CDR3 has 13 residues. CDR1 and CDR2 (germline): SGHRS, YFSETQ. With V trimmed by 6 bases and J by 8 bases, 8 bases remained unmatched. CDR3 bases: TGCGCCAGCATGATCAGCGGGAAACATGAGCAGTTCTTC. Encoded protein: CASMISGKHEQFF.

The chain couples TRBV5-6 to TRBJ1-1, with TRBD1 matching over 7 bases. Per germline, CDR1 SGHDT and CDR2 YYEEEE. The V segment lost 3 bases and the J segment 6 bases; nucleotides outside the gene matches: 14. The CDR3 totals 16 residues. DNA for the CDR3: TGTGCCAGCAGCTCGGCCCCGACAGGGTGGATACCTGAAGCTTTCTTT. It is translated as CASSSAPTGWIPEAFF. Using reference TRBV5-6 and TRBJ1-1 for the parts outside the CDR3, the full variable domain is DAGVTQSPTHLIKTRGQQVTLRCSPKSGHDTVSWYQQALGQGPQFIFQYYEEEERQRGNFPDRFSGHQFPNYSSELNVNALLLGDSALYLCASSSAPTGWIPEAFFGQGTRLTVV.

The CDR3 region is CASSLERGTNEKLFF. The DNA of the CDR3 is TGTGCCAGCAGTCTAGAAAGGGGGACTAATGAAAAACTGTTTTTT. This chain uses TRBV27 with TRBJ1-4; D may be TRBD1 (6 bases). CDR3 length: 15 residues. V was cut by 5 bases and J by 2 bases, with 12 bases left in between. Germline CDR1 reads MNHEY; CDR2 reads SMNVEV (reference sequence).

The V and J genes are TRBV10-1 and TRBJ2-5, with D tentatively TRBD2 (5 bases). The CDR3 covers 13 residues. Trimming stripped 4 bases from V and 5 bases from J, with 11 bases between. In germline, CDR1 is WNHNN, CDR2 SYGVQD (reference sequence). The CDR3 DNA follows: TGCGCCAGCAGTGGAGGGCATGGGGAGACCCAGTACTTC. It specifies CASSGGHGETQYF.

The chain links TRBV19 to TRBJ2-2; the match to TRBD2 covers 16 bases. Germline V gives CDR1 LNHDA, CDR2 SQIVND (reference sequence). Trimming cost V 3 bases and J 3 bases; bases outside gene matches: 4. The CDR3 is 18 residues long. CDR3 nucleotides: TGTGCCAGTAGTATGGGACTAGCGGGAGGGCCATACACCGGGGAGCTGTTTTTT. Translation: CASSMGLAGGPYTGELFF.